A single sample gave rise to the 27 T cell receptor beta chains below, sequenced in a study of blood T cell repertoires in COVID-19 (dated by TCRdb to about 2020). Library preparation employed the immunoSEQ multiplex PCR assay. TCRdb took this table from immuneACCESS and kept in-frame rearrangements with V and J called. Such tables lack part of the clones; where checked against another copy, unresolved V genes explain under half of the gap, and the rest is unexplained. The sample includes under 250,000 clones, with around 86% observed a single time. The ten largest clones capture more than 9% of the sample. The sequenced sample consisted of peripheral blood. The receptors were sampled from a man aged 45-65 years with COVID-19, enrolled during active disease.

The chain links TRBV5-5 to TRBJ2-7; tentatively, D is TRBD1 (5 bases). Trimming removed 4 bases from V and 3 bases from J, with 17 bases in between. This CDR3 spans 15 amino acids. The V gene's germline CDR1 is SGHKS and CDR2 YYEKEE (reference sequence). In DNA form, the CDR3 reads TGTGCCAGCAGCCGTGACGATACAGGTAACTACGAGCAGTACTTC. Its protein product is CASSRDDTGNYEQYF.

This sequence joins TRBV6-5 and TRBJ1-1; possible D gene TRBD1, 5 bases. Per the germline V gene, CDR1 is MNHEY and CDR2 is SVGAGI. Trimming removed 8 bases from V and 3 bases from J, with 7 bases in between. This CDR3 spans 11 amino acids. CDR3 sequence: CASSRDTEAFF. The CDR3 DNA is TGTGCCAGCTCCAGGGACACTGAAGCTTTCTTT.

This chain links TRBV5-8 with TRBJ1-3, with TRBD1 matching over 7 bases. The CDR3 has 17 amino acids. J gave up 2 bases and V 0 bases, and 8 bases lay outside the gene matches. Germline CDR1 reads SGHTS; CDR2 reads YDEGEE. In nucleotides, the CDR3 is TGTGCCAGCAGCTTGGAGAGCGGACAGGCTACTGGAAACACCATATATTTT. It encodes CASSLESGQATGNTIYF.

The chain links TRBV6-1 to TRBJ1-1, with TRBD1 matching 8 bases. Looked up from germline, CDR1 is MNHNS and CDR2 is SASEGT. After removal of 2 bases from V and 5 bases from J, the junction contained 7 bases not matched to a gene. This CDR3 is built from 15 residues. The CDR3 loop is CASSERPGGRTEAFF. The CDR3 nucleotides read TGTGCCAGCAGTGAACGGCCAGGGGGCCGGACTGAAGCTTTCTTT.

The rearrangement joins TRBV11-2 to TRBJ1-6; D unresolved. The V gene lost 5 bases and the J gene lost 3 bases, with 14 bases spanning the gap. CDR1 is SGHAT and CDR2 is FQNNGV in the germline V gene. This CDR3 contains 16 residues. CDR3 region: CASSPAAGGYNSPLHF. The CDR3 DNA follows: TGTGCCAGCAGCCCGGCCGCGGGTGGCTATAATTCACCCCTCCACTTT.

V usage is TRBV27 and J usage is TRBJ2-7; 14 bases line up with TRBD2. The CDR3 loop spans 17 amino acids. Germline CDR1 reads MNHEY; CDR2 reads SMNVEV (reference sequence). J was trimmed by 5 bases and V by 2 bases; bases with no gene match: 8. The CDR3, as DNA: TGTGCCAGCAGTTTACTTCCCGGGACTAGCGGGAGCCACGAGCAGTACTTC. Its translation: CASSLLPGTSGSHEQYF.

V usage is TRBV19 and J usage is TRBJ2-3, with D maybe TRBD1 (5 bases). This CDR3 is built from 13 residues. V was pared by 5 bases and J by 0 bases, with 6 bases between. Per germline, CDR1 LNHDA and CDR2 SQIVND (reference sequence). The CDR3 sequence is CASSWTSTDTQYF. In DNA, the CDR3 is TGTGCCAGTAGTTGGACAAGCACAGATACGCAGTATTTT.

The chain links TRBV5-7 to TRBJ1-5; D is perhaps TRBD1 (5 bases). TRBV5-7 is sorted into the ORF group, with uncertain function. The CDR3 sequence is 16 residues long. Trimming cost V 3 bases and J 3 bases, with 16 bases left between them. CDR3 nucleotide sequence: TGTGCCAGCAGCTCCCCGGAGGAGGGGTCCAATCAGCCCCAGCATTTT. Translation: CASSSPEEGSNQPQHF.

This sequence joins TRBV28 and TRBJ2-7; 7 bases align to TRBD2. CDR1 is MDHEN and CDR2 is SYDVKM in the germline V gene. V was clipped by 5 bases and J by 8 bases; unmatched bases: 15. The CDR3 sequence is 15 residues long. For the CDR3, the DNA is TGTGCCAGCAGTGGCCCCGGGACTACTCCTTGGAAGCAGTACTTC. It is translated as CASSGPGTTPWKQYF.

The chain uses TRBV6-1 and TRBJ1-5; D may be TRBD1 (5 bases). V gave up 2 bases and J gave up 6 bases, with 17 bases separating them. This CDR3 is built from 16 residues. Looked up from germline, CDR1 is MNHNS and CDR2 is SASEGT. The CDR3 here is CASSEIGTGFRQPQHF. CDR3 nucleotides: TGTGCCAGCAGTGAAATCGGAACAGGTTTCCGTCAGCCCCAGCATTTT.

The rearrangement links TRBV7-6 to TRBJ2-1; 11 positions match TRBD2. The CDR3 totals 15 residues. V trimming: 5 bases; J trimming: 4 bases; junction bases outside the gene matches: 4. Germline V lookup: CDR1 SGHVS, CDR2 FNYEAQ. Here the CDR3 reads CASSTSGGPYNEQFF. The CDR3, as DNA: TGTGCCAGCAGCACTAGCGGGGGACCTTACAATGAGCAGTTCTTC.

J is TRBJ1-3 and V is TRBV3-1 (or the pseudogene TRBV3-2); D call uncertain. The CDR3 sequence is 17 residues long. V lost 3 bases to trimming and J lost 0 bases, with 15 bases between them. Germline lookup yields CDR1 LGHDT and CDR2 YNNKEL (reference sequence). The CDR3 DNA sequence: TGTGCCAGCAGCCAGTCGGGAGGGCAGCTCTCTGGAAACACCATATATTTT. Its protein is CASSQSGGQLSGNTIYF.

The chain joins TRBV18 to TRBJ1-6; D gene uncertain. Per the germline V gene, CDR1 is KGHSH and CDR2 is LQKENI. Trimming left V 4 bases short and J 7 bases short, with 8 bases between. This CDR3 contains 13 residues. This chain's CDR3 is CASSLGENSPLHF. The CDR3 bases are TGTGCCAGCTCACTCGGAGAGAATTCACCCCTCCACTTT.

The chain recombines TRBV5-1 with TRBJ2-3; a possible D gene is TRBD2 (5 bases). V was trimmed by 4 bases and J by 2 bases, leaving 20 bases between them. Germline V gives CDR1 SGHRS, CDR2 YFSETQ. The CDR3 extends over 17 amino acids. The CDR3 DNA is TGCGCCAGCAGCGGCGGCTTCGGACTCCCTAACACAGATACGCAGTATTTT. This encodes CASSGGFGLPNTDTQYF.

The chain carries TRBV27 and TRBJ2-1; 13 positions match TRBD2. V shed 6 bases and J 5 bases; nucleotides not matched to a gene: 7. This CDR3 has 16 residues. Germline-derived CDR1 and CDR2 are MNHEY and SMNVEV (reference sequence). The CDR3 protein is CASSYRTSGRDNEQFF. The CDR3 DNA is TGTGCCAGCAGCTATAGGACTAGCGGGAGAGACAATGAGCAGTTCTTC.

This clone was seen only once. The chain uses TRBV12-3 or TRBV12-4 and TRBJ2-7; D is possibly TRBD1 (6 bases). V was trimmed by 8 bases and J by 1 base, leaving 9 bases between them. This CDR3 contains 12 residues. The CDR3 sequence: CASGGPSYEQYF. The CDR3, as DNA: TGTGCCAGCGGGGGCCCTTCCTACGAGCAGTACTTC.

The chain recombines TRBV10-3 with TRBJ2-1; TRBD2 agrees at 14 bases. There are 15 residues in the CDR3. Trimming at V came to 6 bases and at J to 8 bases, leaving 6 bases not matched to a gene. Germline values: CDR1 ENHRY, CDR2 SYGVKD. The CDR3 is CAIREGTSGSYEQFF. The CDR3 region has the DNA TGTGCCATCAGGGAAGGGACTAGCGGGAGTTATGAGCAGTTCTTC.

This clone was detected only once. The CDR3 region is CASSQGLAGGPGEQYF. CDR3 sequence (DNA): TGTGCCAGCAGTCAAGGACTAGCGGGAGGGCCTGGCGAGCAGTACTTC. The V and J genes are TRBV6-1 and TRBJ2-7; 15 bases agree with TRBD2. The length of the CDR3 is 16 residues. Trimming cost V 5 bases and J 6 bases; bases outside gene matches: 8. Germline CDR1 reads MNHNS; CDR2 reads SASEGT.

The chain links TRBV6-5 to TRBJ2-5, with 9 bases fitting TRBD1. CDR3 length: 15 residues. Germline V gives CDR1 MNHEY, CDR2 SVGAGI. V shed 8 bases, J shed 3 bases, and the junction held 10 bases outside the gene matches. This chain's CDR3 is CASGLQGAREETQYF. CDR3 in DNA: TGTGCCAGCGGATTACAGGGGGCGCGGGAAGAGACCCAGTACTTC.

The rearrangement links TRBV14 to TRBJ2-7; D is possibly TRBD2 (6 bases). V gave up 3 bases and J gave up 7 bases, with 19 bases separating them. The germline CDR1 and CDR2 sequences are SGHDN and FVKESK. The CDR3 sequence is 15 residues long. The CDR3 DNA is TGTGCCAGCAGCCACATAAACCCGGGAGTGGAGGAGCAGTACTTC. This translates into CASSHINPGVEEQYF.

Notes on this clone: The sample contains more than one DNA sequence encoding this CDR3. The V call is TRBV19, the J call TRBJ1-5, with 8 nucleotides matching TRBD1. Germline values: CDR1 LNHDA, CDR2 SQIVND (reference sequence). The J segment lost 4 bases and the V segment lost 5 bases, leaving 4 bases of the junction unmatched. There are 14 residues in the CDR3. CDR3 sequence reads: CASSPTGGNQPQHF. For the CDR3, the DNA is TGTGCCAGTAGTCCTACAGGGGGAAATCAGCCCCAGCATTTT.

This sequence joins TRBV3-1 (or the pseudogene TRBV3-2) and TRBJ2-3, with a weak D call TRBD2 (6 bases). Germline loops: CDR1 LGHDT, CDR2 YNNKEL (reference sequence). V lost 4 bases to trimming and J lost 4 bases, with 18 bases between them. CDR3 length: 16 residues. CDR3 nucleotides: TGTGCCAGCAGCCGAACAGTCCCGGGAGTGGCAGATACGCAGTATTTT. This gives the protein CASSRTVPGVADTQYF.

This chain links TRBV30 with TRBJ2-7; 8 bases line up with TRBD2. V lost 4 bases, J lost 3 bases, and 11 bases stayed unmatched. Germline CDR1 GTSNPN, CDR2 SVGIG (reference sequence). The CDR3 totals 15 residues. Written as DNA, the CDR3 is TGTGCCTGGATCCCTTCACCGGGACTAGTCTACGAGCAGTACTTC. It yields the protein CAWIPSPGLVYEQYF.

The gene calls are TRBV11-3 and TRBJ2-1, with 10 bases matching TRBD1. CDR3 size: 15 residues. With 5 bases clipped from V and 8 bases from J, the junction kept 9 bases outside the gene matches. Germline CDR1 is SGHNT and CDR2 is YENEEA. The CDR3 region has the DNA TGTGCCAGCAGCCCTCGACAGGGGGCAATGGATGAGCAGTTCTTC. The encoded protein is CASSPRQGAMDEQFF.

This chain joins TRBV4-3 and TRBJ2-5, with 8 bases that match TRBD1. J gave up 2 bases and V 1 base, and 12 bases lay outside the gene matches. The CDR3 contains 18 residues. The V gene's germline CDR1 is LGHNA and CDR2 YSLEER. CDR3 region: CASSQGGRGGTGQETQYF. In DNA form, the CDR3 reads TGCGCCAGCAGCCAAGGCGGGCGTGGGGGGACAGGACAAGAGACCCAGTACTTC.

J is TRBJ1-6 and V is TRBV28; D may be TRBD1 (5 bases). CDR3 size: 15 residues. V was cut by 7 bases and J by 5 bases, with 15 bases left in between. The V gene's germline CDR1 is MDHEN and CDR2 SYDVKM. CDR3 amino acids: CASTGGVSNNSPLHF. The CDR3 DNA reads TGTGCCAGCACCGGGGGGGTGTCAAATAATTCACCCCTCCACTTT.

The genes are TRBV7-2 and TRBJ1-1; 8 bases fit TRBD1. The germline gives CDR1 SGHTA, CDR2 FQGNSA. The CDR3 loop spans 17 amino acids. The J segment lost 0 bases and the V segment lost 4 bases, leaving 10 bases of the junction unmatched. CDR3 nucleotides: TGTGCCAGCAGCTCCAGGGGGCCTCCCTCCATGAACACTGAAGCTTTCTTT. Its protein is CASSSRGPPSMNTEAFF. Using reference TRBV7-2 and TRBJ1-1 for the parts outside the CDR3, the full variable domain is GAGVSQSPSNKVTEKGKDVELRCDPISGHTALYWYRQSLGQGLEFLIYFQGNSAPDKSGLPSDRFSAERTGGSVSTLTIQRTQQEDSAVYLCASSSRGPPSMNTEAFFGQGTRLTVV.